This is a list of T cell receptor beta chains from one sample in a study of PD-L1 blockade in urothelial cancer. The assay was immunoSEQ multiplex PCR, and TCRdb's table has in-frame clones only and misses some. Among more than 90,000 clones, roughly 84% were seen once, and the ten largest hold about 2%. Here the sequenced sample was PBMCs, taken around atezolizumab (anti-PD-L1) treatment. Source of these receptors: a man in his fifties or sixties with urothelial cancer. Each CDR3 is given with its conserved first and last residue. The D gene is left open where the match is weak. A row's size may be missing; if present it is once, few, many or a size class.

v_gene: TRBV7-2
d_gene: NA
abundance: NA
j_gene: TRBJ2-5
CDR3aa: CASSLYGGHQETQYF
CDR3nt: TGTGCCAGCAGCTTATACGGGGGGCACCAAGAGACCCAGTACTTC

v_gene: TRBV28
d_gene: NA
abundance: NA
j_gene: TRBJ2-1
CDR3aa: CASSTGRATNEQFF
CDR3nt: TGTGCCAGCAGCACAGGGAGAGCCACTAATGAGCAGTTCTTC

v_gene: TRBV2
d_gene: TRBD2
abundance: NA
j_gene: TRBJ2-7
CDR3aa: CASKGRVSYYEQYF
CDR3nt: TGTGCCAGCAAGGGGAGGGTCAGCTACTACGAGCAGTACTTC

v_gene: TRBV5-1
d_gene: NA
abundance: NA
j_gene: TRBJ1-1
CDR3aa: CASSLVGGGMNTEAFF
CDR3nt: TGCGCCAGCAGCTTGGTGGGGGGAGGGATGAACACTGAAGCTTTCTTT

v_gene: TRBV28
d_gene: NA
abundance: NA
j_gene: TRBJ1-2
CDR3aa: CASSFFGGSVGNYGYTF
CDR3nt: TGTGCCAGCAGTTTCTTCGGGGGGTCGGTAGGAAACTATGGCTACACCTTC

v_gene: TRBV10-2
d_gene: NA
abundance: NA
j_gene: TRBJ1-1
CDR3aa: CASMGGHTEAFF
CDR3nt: TGCGCCAGCATGGGGGGGCACACTGAAGCTTTCTTT

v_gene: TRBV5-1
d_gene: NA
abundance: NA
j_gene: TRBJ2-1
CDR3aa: CASSLTRENEQFF
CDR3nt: TGCGCCAGCAGCTTGACTAGAGAGAATGAGCAGTTCTTC

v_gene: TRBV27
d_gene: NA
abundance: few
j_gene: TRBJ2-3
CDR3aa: CASSITDRYTDTQYF
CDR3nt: TGTGCCAGCAGCATAACGGACAGATACACAGATACGCAGTATTTT

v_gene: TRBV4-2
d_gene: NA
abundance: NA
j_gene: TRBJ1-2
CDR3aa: CASSQDPQAKVYTF
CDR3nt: TGTGCCAGCAGCCAAGATCCGCAGGCTAAGGTCTACACCTTC

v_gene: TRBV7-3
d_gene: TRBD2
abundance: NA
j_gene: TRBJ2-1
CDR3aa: CASSLNPAGGGAGYNEQFF
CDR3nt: TGTGCCAGCAGCTTAAATCCAGCGGGAGGTGGGGCCGGTTACAATGAGCAGTTCTTC

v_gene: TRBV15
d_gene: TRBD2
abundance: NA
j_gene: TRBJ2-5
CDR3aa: CATSRREGGRQETQYF
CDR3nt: TGTGCCACCAGCAGACGGGAGGGCGGGAGACAAGAGACCCAGTACTTC

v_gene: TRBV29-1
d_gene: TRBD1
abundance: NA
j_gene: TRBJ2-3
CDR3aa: CSVTQGASDTQYF
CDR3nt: TGCAGCGTGACGCAGGGGGCGTCAGATACGCAGTATTTT

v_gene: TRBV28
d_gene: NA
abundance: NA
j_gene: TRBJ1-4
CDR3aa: CASSLTTGMGEKLFF
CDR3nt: TGTGCCAGCAGTCTAACCACAGGGATGGGAGAAAAACTGTTTTTT

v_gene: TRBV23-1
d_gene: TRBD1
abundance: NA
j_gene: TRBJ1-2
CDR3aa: CASSRIGDRGWYGYTF
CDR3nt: TGCGCCAGCAGTCGTATCGGGGACAGGGGATGGTACGGCTACACCTTC

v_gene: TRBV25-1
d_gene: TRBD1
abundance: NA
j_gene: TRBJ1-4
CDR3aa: CASRQGGDEKLFF
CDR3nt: TGTGCCAGCAGACAGGGGGGGGATGAAAAACTGTTTTTT

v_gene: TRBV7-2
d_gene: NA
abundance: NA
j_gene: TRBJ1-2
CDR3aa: CASSSTGYYGYTF
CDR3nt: TGTGCCAGCAGCTCAACAGGGTACTATGGCTACACCTTC

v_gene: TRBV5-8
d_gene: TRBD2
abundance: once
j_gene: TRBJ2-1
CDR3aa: CASSPGLAGVSSYNEQFF
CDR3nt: TGTGCCAGCAGCCCGGGACTAGCGGGAGTCAGCTCCTACAATGAGCAGTTCTTC

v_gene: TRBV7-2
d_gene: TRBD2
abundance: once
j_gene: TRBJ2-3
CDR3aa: CASSASGGWVDTQYF
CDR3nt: TGTGCCAGCAGCGCCAGCGGGGGGTGGGTAGATACGCAGTATTTT

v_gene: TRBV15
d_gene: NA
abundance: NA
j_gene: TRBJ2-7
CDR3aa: CATSRRSGATFSYEQYF
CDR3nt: TGTGCCACCAGCAGGCGTTCAGGGGCCACCTTCTCCTACGAGCAGTACTTC

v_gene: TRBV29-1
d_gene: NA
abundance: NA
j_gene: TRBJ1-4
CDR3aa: CSVVDQGSEKLFF
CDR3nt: TGCAGCGTTGTTGATCAGGGGTCTGAAAAACTGTTTTTT

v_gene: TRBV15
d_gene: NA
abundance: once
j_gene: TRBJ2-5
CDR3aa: CATSRQGSEETQYF
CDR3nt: TGTGCCACCAGCAGACAGGGGTCCGAAGAGACCCAGTACTTC

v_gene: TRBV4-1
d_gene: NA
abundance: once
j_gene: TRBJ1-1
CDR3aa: CASSQEVGEAFF
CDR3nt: TGCGCCAGCAGCCAAGAGGTTGGGGAGGCTTTCTTT

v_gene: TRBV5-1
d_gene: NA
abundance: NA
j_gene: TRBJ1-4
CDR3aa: CASKPLTGPNEKLFF
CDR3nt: TGCGCCAGCAAACCTCTAACGGGTCCGAATGAAAAACTGTTTTTT

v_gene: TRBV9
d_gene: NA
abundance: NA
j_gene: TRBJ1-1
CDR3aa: CASSVAPNTEAFF
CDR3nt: TGTGCCAGCAGCGTAGCTCCGAACACTGAAGCTTTCTTT

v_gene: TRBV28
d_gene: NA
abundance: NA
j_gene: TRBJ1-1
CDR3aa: CASRGAHTEAFF
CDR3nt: TGTGCCAGCCGGGGAGCACACACTGAAGCTTTCTTT

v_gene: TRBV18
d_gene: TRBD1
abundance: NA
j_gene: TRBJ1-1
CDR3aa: CASSPIVGGVKYKAEAFF
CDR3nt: TGTGCCAGCTCACCAATAGTAGGGGGCGTCAAGTATAAGGCTGAAGCTTTCTTT

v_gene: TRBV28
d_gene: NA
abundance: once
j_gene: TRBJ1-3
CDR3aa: CASQTGFSGNTIYF
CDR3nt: TGTGCCAGTCAGACGGGGTTCTCTGGAAACACCATATATTTT

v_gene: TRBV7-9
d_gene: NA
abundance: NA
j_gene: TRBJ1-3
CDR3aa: CASSLRTDYFGNTIYF
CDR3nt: TGTGCCAGCAGCTTAAGGACAGATTATTTTGGAAACACCATATATTTT

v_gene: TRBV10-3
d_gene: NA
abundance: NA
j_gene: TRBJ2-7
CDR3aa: CAISATGQNRYEQYF
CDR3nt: TGTGCCATCAGTGCGACCGGACAGAACCGCTACGAGCAGTACTTC

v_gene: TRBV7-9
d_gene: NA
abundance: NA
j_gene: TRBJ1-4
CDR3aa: CASSSGQFTTNEKLFF
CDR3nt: TGTGCCAGCAGCTCTGGACAGTTTACAACTAATGAAAAACTGTTTTTT

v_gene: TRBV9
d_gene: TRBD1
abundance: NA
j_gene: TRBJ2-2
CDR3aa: CASSVGQGAGELFF
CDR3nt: TGTGCCAGCAGCGTAGGCCAGGGGGCCGGGGAGCTGTTTTTT